This T cell receptor beta chain was obtained from a study of cytomegalovirus exposure and HLA in healthy donors. Note on this clone: Its antigen is still unknown.

The PCR was carried out with 60 Vbeta primers and 13 Jbeta primers. Data came from immunoSEQ multiplex PCR; TCRdb stores just in-frame clones and leaves some out. The repertoire holds tens of thousands of clones, with 90% as singletons. General observations from the study: The productive fraction for most TCR beta V segments was about 90% or about 30% in an earlier analysis.

This CDR3 spans 16 amino acids. Trimming removed 1 base from V and 4 bases from J, with 16 bases in between. Germline V gene sequence: CDR1 MGHDK, CDR2 SYGVNS. Sequenced input: PBMCs. The source is a woman aged 18-30 years in good health and CMV-seronegative. The chain is built from TRBV25-1 and TRBJ2-5; tentatively, D is TRBD1 (6 bases). The CDR3, as DNA: TGTGCCAGCAGTGAATCAGGGGCCGAACCTCTAGAGACCCAGTACTTC. Protein sequence: CASSESGAEPLETQYF.